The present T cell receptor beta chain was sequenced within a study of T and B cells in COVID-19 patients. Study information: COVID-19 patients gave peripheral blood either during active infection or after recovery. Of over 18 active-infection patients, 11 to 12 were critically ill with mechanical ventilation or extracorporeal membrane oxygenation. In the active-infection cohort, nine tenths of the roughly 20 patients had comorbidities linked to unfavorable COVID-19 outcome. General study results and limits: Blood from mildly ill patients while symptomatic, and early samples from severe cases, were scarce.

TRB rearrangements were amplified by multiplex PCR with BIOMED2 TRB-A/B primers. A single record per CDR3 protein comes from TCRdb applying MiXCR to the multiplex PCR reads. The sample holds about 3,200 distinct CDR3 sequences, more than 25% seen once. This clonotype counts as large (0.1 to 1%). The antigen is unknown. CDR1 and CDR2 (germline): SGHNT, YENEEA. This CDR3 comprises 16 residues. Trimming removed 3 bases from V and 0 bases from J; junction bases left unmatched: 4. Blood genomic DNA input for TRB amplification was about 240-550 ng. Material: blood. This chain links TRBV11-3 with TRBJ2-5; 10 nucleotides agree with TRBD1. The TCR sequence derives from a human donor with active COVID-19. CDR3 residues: CASSFGQGGNQETQYF. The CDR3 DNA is TGTGCCAGCAGCTTCGGACAGGGGGGAAACCAAGAGACCCAGTACTTC.